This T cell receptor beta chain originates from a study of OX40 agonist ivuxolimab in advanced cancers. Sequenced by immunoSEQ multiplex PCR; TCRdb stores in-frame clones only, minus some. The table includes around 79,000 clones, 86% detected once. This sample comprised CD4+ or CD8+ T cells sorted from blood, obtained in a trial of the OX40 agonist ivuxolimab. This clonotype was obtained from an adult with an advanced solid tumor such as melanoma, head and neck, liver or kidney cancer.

DNA for the CDR3: TGTGCCAGCAGCCCCCGGGACAGATATGGCTACACCTTC. It is translated as CASSPRDRYGYTF. This sequence joins TRBV6-6 and TRBJ1-2, with 7 bases aligning to TRBD1. The CDR3 spans 13 residues. Germline values: CDR1 MNHNY, CDR2 SVGAGI (reference sequence). Germline trimming cut 6 bases from V and 5 bases from J; bases unmatched to any gene: 6.